These 3 T cell receptor beta chains share one sample of origin, sequenced in a study of long-term antiretroviral therapy in people with HIV. Survey-level immunoSEQ v3.0 assays were run. Sequencing was performed with immunoSEQ multiplex PCR; in TCRdb, only in-frame clones are kept and a portion is missing. The table has 15,000 to 20,000 clones, more than 75% seen once. The specimen comprised unsorted PBMCs, sampled 6.9 years after starting antiretroviral therapy. The source of these receptors is a man aged 45 to 65 with HIV.

The chain is built from TRBV19 and TRBJ2-2, with 8 bases aligning to TRBD2. V was pared by 6 bases and J by 5 bases, with 8 bases of the junction left unmatched. The length of the CDR3 is 15 residues. Germline lookup yields CDR1 LNHDA and CDR2 SQIVND (reference sequence). In DNA form, the CDR3 reads TGTGCCAGTAGAATAAGCGGGAGTGGAACCGGGGAGCTGTTTTTT. It specifies CASRISGSGTGELFF.

The rearrangement uses TRBV7-3 and TRBJ1-1; TRBD1 might be the D (6 bases). Trimming left V 0 bases short and J 1 base short, with 9 bases between. Germline CDR1 and CDR2: SGHTA and FQGTGA. CDR3 length: 15 amino acids. The CDR3 DNA follows: TGTGCCAGCAGCTTAACCCCGGACAGGAACACTGAAGCTTTCTTT. Translation gives CASSLTPDRNTEAFF.

This sequence joins TRBV28 and TRBJ2-2; 10 positions agree with TRBD2. The V and J ends lost 3 bases and 7 bases, in that order; junction bases with no gene match: 8. CDR1 and CDR2 from the germline V gene are MDHEN and SYDVKM. This CDR3 region has 16 residues. DNA of the CDR3: TGTGCCAGCAGTTTCGGAGCGGGAGGGTTCGGCGGGGAGCTGTTTTTT. It yields the protein CASSFGAGGFGGELFF.